The T cell receptor beta chain described here comes from a study of control samples from healthy donors and cancer patients. With V trimmed by 1 base and J by 7 bases, 4 bases remained unmatched. The germline gives CDR1 MDHEN, CDR2 SYDVKM. This CDR3 is built from 15 residues. Generated by immunoSEQ multiplex PCR, the TCRdb table keeps only in-frame clones and is missing some. The sample holds about 150,000 clones, approximately 90% seen once. This chain uses TRBV28 with TRBJ2-1; 10 positions agree with TRBD2. The sample comprised blood. The TCR sequence derives from a woman aged 25 to 39 in good health. This chain's CDR3 is CASSLLASGSNEQFF. The CDR3, as DNA: TGTGCCAGCAGTTTATTGGCTAGCGGGAGTAATGAGCAGTTCTTC.